The entry below gives a single T cell receptor beta chain sequence along with its context. Its antigen is still unknown. Every TCR beta cDNA library bore unique molecular identifiers. One entry per CDR3 protein results from TCRdb running MiXCR on the PCR reads. Of 450,000 or so distinct CDR3 sequences listed, around 40% were seen once; the top ten hold 12%. This sample stems from a study of post-analysis software for immune sequencing data. Whole-study results and caveats: Significantly lower normalized Chao1 diversity was found in patients with multiple sclerosis relative to controls. The five TRBV segments detected at higher frequency in patients than in controls included TRBV5-6, TRBV5-1 and TRBV20-1. Co-batched samples clustered tightly together by F measure.

CDR3 size: 14 residues. V was pared by 6 bases and J by 4 bases, with 16 bases between. Germline assignment: CDR1 MNHEY and CDR2 SVGEGT. This TCR was sampled from a girl aged 5 to 17 with multiple sclerosis. The gene calls are TRBV6-2 or TRBV6-3 and TRBJ2-7; D possibly matches TRBD1 or TRBD2 (5 bases each). Sequencing used blood. The CDR3 sequence is CASSRLRGPYEQYF. In DNA form, the CDR3 reads TGTGCCAGCAGCAGGTTACGGGGCCCTTACGAGCAGTACTTC.